These T cell receptor beta chains were read from a single sample in a study of regulatory T cells in long-lasting Graves disease. MiXCR, run by TCRdb on the multiplex PCR reads, gives a single entry per CDR3 protein. The repertoire has about 240,000 distinct CDR3 sequences, 20% to 25% of them found once; the top ten carry approximately 15%. The sample in question was peripheral blood mononuclear cells (PBMCs), obtained at new diagnosis, from a patient treated with antithyroid drugs. The receptors shown here come from a female donor with Graves disease. Each CDR3 is given with its conserved first and last residue. The order of the fields is V gene, clone size, J gene, D gene, CDR3 protein, CDR3 DNA. The D gene is left open where the match is weak. Rows may omit the clone size; those that give it use once, few, many or a size class.

TRBV4-3,.,TRBJ2-7,TRBD1,CASSQNPGQGGNYEQYF,TGCGCCAGCAGCCAGAACCCAGGACAGGGGGGCAACTACGAGCAGTACTTC
TRBV6-5,many,TRBJ1-5,.,CASSYVGGTNNQPQHF,TGTGCCAGCAGTTATGTCGGCGGCACCAACAATCAGCCCCAGCATTTT
TRBV3-1,many,TRBJ1-1,.,CASSPPGVSTEAFF,TGTGCCAGCAGCCCGCCGGGTGTTAGCACTGAAGCTTTCTTT
TRBV19,many,TRBJ1-1,TRBD1,CASIRDGRKFSGQGGTEAFF,TGTGCCAGTATCCGGGACGGGAGGAAATTTTCCGGACAGGGTGGCACTGAAGCTTTCTTT
TRBV11-3,.,TRBJ1-1,TRBD1,CASSLNRDRNTEAFF,TGTGCCAGCAGCTTAAACCGGGACAGGAACACTGAAGCTTTCTTT
TRBV7-9,.,TRBJ1-1,TRBD1,CASSRETGGPNTEAFF,TGTGCCAGCAGCCGCGAGACAGGGGGGCCGAACACTGAAGCTTTCTTT
TRBV5-1,many,TRBJ2-2,.,CASSPGTGDSGELFF,TGCGCCAGCAGCCCCGGAACAGGGGACTCCGGGGAGCTGTTTTTT
TRBV7-2,many,TRBJ1-2,.,CASSTKQADGYTF,TGTGCCAGCAGCACCAAACAGGCAGATGGCTACACCTTC
TRBV19,many,TRBJ1-6,.,CASSSLPTGTGNSPLHF,TGTGCCAGTAGTTCCCTTCCCACCGGAACTGGAAATTCACCCCTCCACTTT
TRBV5-1,few,TRBJ1-2,TRBD1,CASSQTGESGYTF,TGCGCCAGCAGCCAGACAGGGGAATCTGGCTACACCTTC
TRBV12-3/TRBV12-4,.,TRBJ1-6,.,CASSSRTENSPLHF,TGTGCCAGCAGTTCCAGGACAGAAAATTCACCCCTCCACTTT
TRBV7-3,.,TRBJ2-4,.,CASSRDGMAKNIQYF,TGTGCCAGCAGTAGGGACGGCATGGCCAAAAACATTCAGTACTTC
TRBV20-1,many,TRBJ2-7,TRBD1,CSAVRGRTYEQYF,TGCAGTGCTGTCAGGGGGCGCACCTACGAGCAGTACTTC
TRBV28,many,TRBJ2-4,TRBD2,CASSFWRGVNIQYF,TGTGCCAGCAGTTTCTGGCGGGGGGTTAACATTCAGTACTTC
TRBV4-3,many,TRBJ1-2,TRBD1,CASSRDRSLGYTF,TGCGCCAGCAGCAGGGACAGGTCGCTTGGCTACACCTTC
TRBV5-8,many,TRBJ2-7,.,CASSLDRVYEQYF,TGTGCCAGCAGCTTGGACAGAGTGTACGAGCAGTACTTC
TRBV11-2,.,TRBJ2-3,TRBD2,CASSLLAGGQDTQYF,TGTGCCAGCAGCTTACTAGCGGGGGGGCAAGATACGCAGTATTTT
TRBV29-1,.,TRBJ1-1,.,CSVEDTGRGKNTGAFF,TGCAGCGTTGAAGATACGGGGAGGGGAAAGAACACTGGAGCTTTCTTT
TRBV27,many,TRBJ2-1,TRBD2,CASSFAGGRYNEQFF,TGTGCCAGCAGTTTCGCGGGAGGAAGGTACAATGAGCAGTTCTTC
TRBV5-1,many,TRBJ2-2,.,CASRRDFNTGELFF,TGTGCCAGCAGAAGGGACTTCAACACCGGGGAGCTGTTTTTT
TRBV7-2,.,TRBJ2-5,.,CASSLGARSAQYF,TGTGCCAGCAGCTTGGGAGCCAGGTCGGCCCAGTACTTC
TRBV7-3,many,TRBJ2-1,TRBD2,CASSTMGLAGEQFF,TGTGCCAGCAGCACCATGGGACTAGCGGGAGAGCAGTTCTTC
TRBV6-1,few,TRBJ2-7,.,CASSPTRDEQYF,TGTGCCAGCAGCCCGACCAGGGACGAGCAGTACTTC
TRBV5-6,many,TRBJ1-1,TRBD1,CASSSQGFDTEAFF,TGTGCCAGCAGCTCACAGGGGTTCGACACTGAAGCTTTCTTT
TRBV2,many,TRBJ2-3,TRBD2,CASSVASGGTDTQYF,TGTGCCAGCAGTGTGGCTAGCGGGGGCACAGATACGCAGTATTTT
TRBV12-3/TRBV12-4,many,TRBJ1-4,.,CASSLGGFEKLFF,TGTGCCAGCAGTTTAGGGGGCTTCGAAAAACTGTTTTTT
TRBV4-3,.,TRBJ2-2,.,CASSQGGGLGTGELFF,TGCGCCAGCAGCCAAGGCGGAGGGTTGGGCACCGGGGAGCTGTTTTTT
TRBV7-9,.,TRBJ1-2,.,CASSPNVLRQDGYTF,TGTGCCAGCAGCCCCAATGTTCTGAGACAAGATGGCTACACCTTC
TRBV11-3,.,TRBJ2-1,TRBD2,CASSLSSGRAYNEQFF,TGTGCCAGCAGCCTCTCTAGCGGGAGGGCCTACAATGAGCAGTTCTTC
TRBV6-2/TRBV6-3,many,TRBJ2-1,TRBD1,CASRRTGLTYNEQFF,TGTGCCAGCAGACGGACAGGGTTGACCTACAATGAGCAGTTCTTC
TRBV12-3/TRBV12-4,many,TRBJ2-5,TRBD2,CASSSRTSGRQETQYF,TGTGCCAGCAGTTCACGGACTAGCGGGAGGCAAGAGACCCAGTACTTC
TRBV24-1,many,TRBJ2-5,.,CATSEGETQYF,TGTGCCACCAGTGAAGGAGAGACCCAGTACTTC
TRBV7-8,many,TRBJ2-5,TRBD1,CASSPGTGGTETQYF,TGTGCCAGCAGCCCAGGGACAGGGGGAACAGAGACCCAGTACTTC
TRBV6-2/TRBV6-3,few,TRBJ2-1,.,CASSYRWDEQFF,TGTGCCAGCAGTTATCGGTGGGATGAGCAGTTCTTC
TRBV20-1,many,TRBJ2-3,.,CSAQLRHGTQYF,TGCAGTGCTCAGCTACGACATGGGACGCAGTATTTT
TRBV30,many,TRBJ2-7,.,CAWRAFGTLPYEQYF,TGTGCCTGGAGGGCCTTCGGGACTCTTCCCTACGAGCAGTACTTC
TRBV12-3/TRBV12-4,many,TRBJ2-7,TRBD1,CASSPAPGTGEDEQYF,TGTGCCAGCAGTCCAGCCCCTGGGACAGGGGAGGACGAGCAGTACTTC